This T cell receptor beta chain was identified during a study of cytomegalovirus exposure and HLA in healthy donors. Method: immunoSEQ multiplex PCR; TCRdb's copy keeps in-frame clones and lacks some. The table has more than 90,000 clones, about 91% seen once. Germline values: CDR1 SGHDN, CDR2 FVKESK. This CDR3 comprises 14 residues. V was shortened by 3 bases and J by 0 bases, with 5 bases between the two germline ends. The sequence derives from a man aged 18 to 35 in good health and CMV-seronegative. Sequenced material: PBMCs. The chain has TRBV14 and TRBJ1-4; D uncertain. The CDR3 bases are TGTGCCAGCAGCCATAAAACAACTAATGAAAAACTGTTTTTT. This encodes CASSHKTTNEKLFF.